The rows below give T cell receptor beta chains drawn from one sample of a study of blood T cell repertoires in COVID-19. The repertoire was sequenced with immunoSEQ multiplex PCR; TCRdb's copy has only in-frame clones and lacks some. This table holds about 280,000 clones, around 86% found once. What was sequenced was peripheral blood. The receptors here all came from a man aged 50-60 years with acute or convalescent COVID-19. Each CDR3 is given with its conserved first and last residue. Part of the rows lack a size; the others show once, few, many or a class for expanded clones.

j_call clone_size v_call cdr3_aa
TRBJ2-7 - TRBV30 CAWSTGTGPHEQYF
TRBJ2-2 - TRBV30 CAWRIQGADTGELFF
TRBJ2-4 - TRBV7-9 CASSLELAGDIQYF
TRBJ1-3 - TRBV19 CASSPPGDSGNTIYF
TRBJ2-7 - TRBV3-1/TRBV3-2 CASNYQRSPYEQYF
TRBJ2-3 - TRBV7-3 CASSLTGRITDTQYF
TRBJ2-7 once TRBV11-2 CASSWRTESYEQYF
TRBJ2-1 once TRBV27 CASSLEGGRYNEQFF
TRBJ2-6 - TRBV2 CASRMDLLNSGANVLTF
TRBJ1-6 - TRBV30 CAWSVRDNSPLHF
TRBJ2-7 - TRBV10-2 CASSEPRDNSYEQYF
TRBJ2-7 - TRBV11-2 CASSLLKGRVGSYEQYF
TRBJ2-1 - TRBV14 CASSPGTGTGVGVNEQFF
TRBJ1-2 - TRBV4-2 CASSPTPTLGGRRYTF
TRBJ1-2 - TRBV7-9 CASSFPRTGTNYGYTF
TRBJ1-6 - TRBV6-5 CASSYSARSPLHF
TRBJ2-3 - TRBV7-9 CASSLWASGGRDTQYF
TRBJ2-2 - TRBV3-1/TRBV3-2 CASSLGTPTGELFF
TRBJ1-1 - TRBV29-1 CSVYGGENTEAFF
TRBJ1-6 - TRBV7-2 CASSLEGQGLAPLHF
TRBJ2-3 - TRBV5-1 CASSLTSGEDTQYF
TRBJ2-7 - TRBV6-5 CASRTGPYEQYF
TRBJ1-6 - TRBV10-1 CASSAGKSPLHF
TRBJ1-4 - TRBV7-2 CASSLGGAGNEKLFF
TRBJ1-1 - TRBV7-9 CASSGTGYTEAFF
TRBJ2-2 - TRBV2 CASTALNRVGELFF
TRBJ1-4 - TRBV19 CASSSGQGDEKLFF
TRBJ1-2 few TRBV2 CARGGTGNDYGYTF
TRBJ2-6 - TRBV30 CAWRPPSQGAGGANVLTF
TRBJ2-1 - TRBV5-1 CASSKNPRDEQFF
TRBJ1-2 - TRBV12-3/TRBV12-4 CASSRGGYGYTF
TRBJ1-5 - TRBV3-1/TRBV3-2 CASSQAGQGARAQPQHF
TRBJ1-2 once TRBV2 CASRGTRGGYTF
TRBJ1-1 once TRBV11-3 CASSPGHQNTEAFF
TRBJ2-7 - TRBV9 CASSVGQGSAYEQYF
TRBJ1-2 - TRBV2 CASRGDSNYGYTF
TRBJ1-6 - TRBV7-6 CASSQGVASTGSPLHF
TRBJ1-3 - TRBV7-6 CASSPGHSGNTIYF
TRBJ1-2 once TRBV4-1 CASSQTGVGYGYTF
TRBJ1-5 - TRBV20-1 CSASDSYSNQPQHF
TRBJ2-7 - TRBV6-5 CASITGTAISYEQYF
TRBJ1-6 - TRBV19 CASDDRDNSPLHF
TRBJ2-1 - TRBV7-2 CASSFSGGRSYNEQFF